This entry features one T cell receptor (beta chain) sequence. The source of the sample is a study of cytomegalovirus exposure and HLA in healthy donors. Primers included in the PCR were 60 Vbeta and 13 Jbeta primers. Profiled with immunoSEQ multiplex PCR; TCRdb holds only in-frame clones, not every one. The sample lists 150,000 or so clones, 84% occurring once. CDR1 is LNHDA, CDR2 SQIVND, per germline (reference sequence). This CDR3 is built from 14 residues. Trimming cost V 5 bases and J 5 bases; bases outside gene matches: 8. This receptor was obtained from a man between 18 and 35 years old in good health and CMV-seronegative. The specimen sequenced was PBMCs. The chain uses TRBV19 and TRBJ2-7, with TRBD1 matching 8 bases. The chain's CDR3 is CASSPGQGVNEQYF. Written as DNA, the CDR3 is TGTGCCAGTAGTCCCGGACAGGGAGTAAACGAGCAGTACTTC.